This T cell receptor (beta chain) was profiled in a study of blood T cell repertoires in COVID-19. V lost 4 bases and J lost 4, with 11 bases in between. This CDR3 region has 14 residues. The germline gives CDR1 KGHSH, CDR2 LQKENI. Enrolment of Seattle patients took place during active infection, and they were followed longitudinally. The protocol was immunoSEQ multiplex PCR, while the TCRdb copy is restricted to in-frame clones and leaves out a portion. The table shows under 200,000 clones, with around nine tenths occurring only once. The specimen sequenced was peripheral blood. This chain uses TRBV18 with TRBJ1-5; perhaps TRBD1 as D (5 bases). This receptor was taken from a man aged 55 to 70 with COVID-19, enrolled during active disease. CDR3 loop: CASSQRDRNQPQHF. The CDR3 DNA reads as TGTGCCAGCTCACAAAGAGACAGAAATCAGCCCCAGCATTTT.